A single sample is the source of the 31 T cell receptor beta chains below, sequenced in a study of OX40 agonist ivuxolimab in advanced cancers. The assay was immunoSEQ multiplex PCR, and TCRdb's table has in-frame clones only and misses some. The sample lists roughly 63,000 clones, around 89% seen once, with 12% in the top ten. The material was CD4+ or CD8+ T cells sorted from blood, obtained in a trial of the OX40 agonist ivuxolimab. These receptors all stem from an adult with an advanced solid tumor such as melanoma, head and neck, liver or kidney cancer.

The V gene is TRBV9, the J gene TRBJ1-1, with D possibly matching TRBD1 (5 bases). Germline V CDR1 and CDR2: SGDLS, YYNGEE. This CDR3 contains 13 residues. Trimming left V 4 bases short and J 5 bases short, with 12 bases between. CDR3 loop: CASSQGVKTEAFF. The DNA for the CDR3 is TGTGCCAGCAGCCAAGGGGTTAAGACTGAAGCTTTCTTT.

The chain recombines TRBV6-1 with TRBJ1-3; D perhaps matches TRBD1 (5 bases). CDR3 length: 16 residues. V lost 1 base and J 9 bases, leaving 19 bases between the germline ends. CDR1 and CDR2 (germline): MNHNS, SASEGT. The CDR3 nucleotides are TGTGCCAGCAGTGAAGGCGGCGGGGGATCATTCAGCACCATATATTTT. Its protein product is CASSEGGGGSFSTIYF.

The chain carries TRBV28 and TRBJ2-1; the D call may be TRBD1 or TRBD2 (5 bases each). Germline lookup yields CDR1 MDHEN and CDR2 SYDVKM. The V gene lost 6 bases and the J gene lost 4 bases, with 16 bases spanning the gap. CDR3 length: 15 residues. The CDR3, as DNA: TGTGCCAGCAGGGTTGGGACCGCAACTTACAATGAGCAGTTCTTC. Translation: CASRVGTATYNEQFF.

The chain links TRBV29-1 to TRBJ2-1, with D hard to call. The CDR3 consists of 11 residues. Germline CDR1 reads SQVTM; CDR2 reads ANQGSEA. V lost 3 bases, J lost 8 bases, and 8 bases lay in between. For the CDR3, the DNA is TGCAGCGTTGAGGCCGTATATGAGCAGTTCTTC. Residues: CSVEAVYEQFF.

V gene TRBV7-2 combines with J gene TRBJ2-7; tentative D call: TRBD2 (6 bases). Germline CDR1 is SGHTA and CDR2 is FQGNSA. CDR3 size: 16 residues. Trimming took 5 bases from V and 6 from J, leaving 23 bases between them. DNA for the CDR3: TGTGCCAGCAGCCCTGGTACTTTGGGGTCGGGGGTCGAGCAGTACGTC. It encodes CASSPGTLGSGVEQYV.

This clone has only one observation. This chain connects TRBV19 to TRBJ2-2; the D gene is possibly TRBD2 (5 bases). The germline V gene has CDR1 LNHDA and CDR2 SQIVND (reference sequence). The V and J ends lost 2 bases and 4 bases respectively, with 11 bases between them. The CDR3 consists of 15 residues. In DNA form, the CDR3 reads TGTGCCAGTAGTATACGGGCGGGTGGCACCGGGGAGCTGTTTTTT. This encodes CASSIRAGGTGELFF.

The rearrangement uses TRBV28 and TRBJ1-6; D is ambiguous. V was pared by 6 bases and J by 7 bases, with 13 bases between. The CDR3 is 14 amino acids. Looked up from germline, CDR1 is MDHEN and CDR2 is SYDVKM. The CDR3, as DNA: TGTGCCAGCAGCTCCCCTACTGGCAATTCACCCCTCCACTTT. Translating gives CASSSPTGNSPLHF.

This chain uses TRBV27 with TRBJ2-1, with D possibly being TRBD2 (6 bases). V lost 4 bases, J lost 8 bases, and 9 bases lay in between. The CDR3 has 12 amino acids. Germline values: CDR1 MNHEY, CDR2 SMNVEV (reference sequence). The CDR3 reads CASSYQRDEQFF. The CDR3 coding sequence is TGTGCCAGCAGTTACCAGCGGGATGAGCAGTTCTTC.

This clone was picked up one time. The gene calls are TRBV19 and TRBJ2-1; the D gene could be TRBD1 or TRBD2 (5 bases each). Germline assignment: CDR1 LNHDA and CDR2 SQIVND (reference sequence). The CDR3 runs 15 residues. V was shortened by 3 bases and J by 7 bases, with 16 bases between the two germline ends. In DNA, the CDR3 is TGTGCCAGTAGTATCGGGACCCTAGGAGCTAATGAGCAGTTCTTC. This sequence encodes CASSIGTLGANEQFF.

The chain links TRBV7-9 to TRBJ2-4; possible D gene TRBD2, 6 bases. Per the germline V gene, CDR1 is SEHNR and CDR2 is FQNEAQ (reference sequence). CDR3 length: 13 amino acids. The CDR3 sequence is CAGGDLAKNIQYF. The CDR3 coding sequence is TGTGCTGGCGGGGACTTAGCCAAAAACATTCAGTACTTC. The whole variable domain, remainder taken from reference TRBV7-9 and TRBJ2-4, is DTGVSQNPRHKITKRGQNVTFRCDPISEHNRLYWYRQTLGQGPEFLTYFQNEAQLEKSRLLSDRFSAERPKGSFSTLEIQRTEQGDSAMYLCAGGDLAKNIQYFGAGTRLSVL.

The rearrangement uses TRBV28 and TRBJ2-5; 10 bases agree with TRBD2. The CDR3 totals 15 residues. Germline CDR1 and CDR2: MDHEN and SYDVKM. Trimming at V came to 5 bases and at J to 4 bases, leaving 7 bases not matched to a gene. The CDR3 spells CASSHQRGGPETQYF. CDR3 in DNA: TGTGCCAGCAGTCACCAGCGGGGGGGGCCAGAGACCCAGTACTTC.

This clone has only one observation. The rearrangement uses TRBV5-1 and TRBJ2-2; D is uncertain. V was pared by 3 bases and J by 1 base, with 1 base between. The CDR3 runs 12 residues. Per the germline V gene, CDR1 is SGHRS and CDR2 is YFSETQ. The CDR3, as DNA: TGCGCCAGCAGCTGGAACACCGGGGAGCTGTTTTTT. Translating gives CASSWNTGELFF.

The rearrangement joins TRBV5-6 to TRBJ1-6, with D unclear. The CDR3 spans 15 residues. V was clipped by 4 bases and J by 8 bases, with 16 bases between them. In germline, CDR1 is SGHDT, CDR2 YYEEEE. The CDR3 DNA follows: TGTGCCAGCAGCCTCCAAGCGGCGCTGGATTCACCCCTCCACTTT. As protein: CASSLQAALDSPLHF.

The chain couples TRBV5-1 to TRBJ2-1; D possibly corresponds to TRBD2 (6 bases). CDR1 is SGHRS and CDR2 is YFSETQ in the germline V gene. CDR3 length: 15 residues. Deletions cut 0 bases from V and 0 bases from J, with 7 bases between. The CDR3 coding sequence is TGCGCCAGCAGCTTGGTGGGGGGCTCCTACAATGAGCAGTTCTTC. Amino acids: CASSLVGGSYNEQFF.

V is TRBV7-2 and J is TRBJ2-3; weak D call: TRBD2 (5 bases). The V and J ends lost 3 bases and 2 bases respectively, with 15 bases between them. The CDR3 extends over 16 amino acids. The germline gives CDR1 SGHTA, CDR2 FQGNSA. The DNA for the CDR3 is TGTGCCAGCAGCTTTACTAGTTTTTTATCCACAGATACGCAGTATTTT. Translating gives CASSFTSFLSTDTQYF.

The chain joins TRBV7-3 to TRBJ2-3; D possibly corresponds to TRBD2 (7 bases). This CDR3 region has 15 residues. Trimming removed 5 bases at V and 3 bases at J, with 15 bases between. Looked up from germline, CDR1 is SGHTA and CDR2 is FQGTGA. The CDR3 reads CASSEYGGRTDTQYF. For the CDR3, the DNA is TGTGCCAGCAGCGAATACGGGGGGCGGACAGATACGCAGTATTTT. The full variable domain, its missing parts supplied by reference TRBV7-3 and TRBJ2-3, is GAGVSQTPSNKVTEKGKYVELRCDPISGHTALYWYRQSLGQGPEFLIYFQGTGAADDSGLPNDRFFAVRPEGSVSTLKIQRTERGDSAVYLCASSEYGGRTDTQYFGPGTRLTVL.

The CDR3 here is CASSVGNEQFF. The CDR3 DNA is TGTGCCAGTAGTGTGGGCAATGAGCAGTTCTTC. The V call is TRBV19, the J call TRBJ2-1; no reliable D call. CDR3 length: 11 residues. Germline assignment: CDR1 LNHDA and CDR2 SQIVND (reference sequence). The V gene lost 5 bases and the J gene lost 6 bases, with 5 bases spanning the gap.

The CDR3 loop reads CASSRTVTSTDTQYF. CDR3 DNA: TGTGCCAGCAGCCGGACGGTCACGAGCACAGATACGCAGTATTTT. The rearrangement uses TRBV9 and TRBJ2-3; D not certain. Deletions cut 4 bases from V and 0 bases from J, with 12 bases between. The CDR3 runs to 15 residues. Germline lookup yields CDR1 SGDLS and CDR2 YYNGEE.

The chain recombines TRBV9 with TRBJ2-4; 7 bases map to TRBD1. This CDR3 has 14 amino acids. CDR1 SGDLS and CDR2 YYNGEE come from the germline V gene. After removal of 0 bases from V and 5 bases from J, the junction contained 2 bases not matched to a gene. The CDR3 nucleotides are TGTGCCAGCAGCGTAGCAGACAGGGAAAACATTCAGTACTTC. Its translation is CASSVADRENIQYF.

The chain has TRBV4-3 and TRBJ1-1; tentative D call: TRBD1 (5 bases). V lost 3 bases and J lost 1, with 9 bases in between. This CDR3 is built from 14 residues. The germline V gene has CDR1 LGHNA and CDR2 YSLEER. CDR3 region: CASSHRRGNTEAFF. DNA of the CDR3: TGCGCCAGCAGCCACCGGAGGGGGAACACTGAAGCTTTCTTT.

The rearrangement uses TRBV9 and TRBJ2-5, with D hard to call. This CDR3 is 13 amino acids long. The germline V gene encodes CDR1 SGDLS and CDR2 YYNGEE. V shed 1 base and J shed 5 bases, with 9 bases lying between them. The CDR3 DNA is TGTGCCAGCAGCGTAAAGGGCTGGGAGACCCAGTACTTC. Its translation is CASSVKGWETQYF.

The V and J genes are TRBV9 and TRBJ1-2, with unresolved D. The CDR3 is made up of 12 amino acids. The germline V gene has CDR1 SGDLS and CDR2 YYNGEE. Trimming stripped 2 bases from V and 8 bases from J, with 10 bases between. In nucleotides, the CDR3 is TGTGCCAGCAGCGTTGGGAAAGAGGGCTACACCTTC. Translation: CASSVGKEGYTF.

V gene TRBV25-1 combines with J gene TRBJ2-1; maybe TRBD2 (6 bases). Germline V gene data show CDR1 as MGHDK and CDR2 as SYGVNS. This CDR3 has 14 residues. The V and J ends lost 5 bases and 2 bases respectively, with 10 bases between them. The CDR3 DNA reads TGTGCCAGCAGTCGAGTAGCGGCCTACAATGAGCAGTTCTTC. Translated: CASSRVAAYNEQFF.

The J gene is TRBJ1-1, the V gene TRBV7-3, with D perhaps TRBD1 (5 bases). V dropped 3 bases and J dropped 4 bases, with 15 bases sitting between them. CDR1 SGHTA and CDR2 FQGTGA come from the germline V gene. This CDR3 contains 15 residues. CDR3 residues: CASSLTGPRATEAFF. The DNA of the CDR3 is TGTGCCAGCAGCTTGACGGGACCACGGGCCACTGAAGCTTTCTTT.

V usage is TRBV7-9 and J usage is TRBJ2-4; TRBD2 might be the D (5 bases). Trimming took off 5 bases at V and 8 bases at J, with 16 bases between the two ends. CDR3 length: 14 residues. The V gene's germline CDR1 is SEHNR and CDR2 FQNEAQ (reference sequence). CDR3 amino acids: CASSDAGKWYIQYF. The DNA for the CDR3 is TGTGCCAGCAGCGATGCCGGGAAATGGTACATTCAGTACTTC.

The chain recombines TRBV19 with TRBJ1-1; D not resolved. The V end was cut by 1 base, the J end by 5 bases, with 8 bases between. Germline V lookup: CDR1 LNHDA, CDR2 SQIVND (reference sequence). The CDR3 contains 13 residues. CDR3 sequence: CASSIGEWTEAFF. CDR3 sequence (DNA): TGTGCCAGTAGTATAGGGGAATGGACTGAAGCTTTCTTT. Drawing the rest from reference TRBV19 and TRBJ1-1, the complete variable domain is DGGITQSPKYLFRKEGQNVTLSCEQNLNHDAMYWYRQDPGQGLRLIYYSQIVNDFQKGDIAEGYSVSREKKESFPLTVTSAQKNPTAFYLCASSIGEWTEAFFGQGTRLTVV.

This clone was found a few times. The chain employs TRBV19 and TRBJ2-2; no firm D call. Deletions cut 2 bases from V and 0 bases from J, with 4 bases between. CDR1 LNHDA and CDR2 SQIVND come from the germline V gene (reference sequence). The CDR3 contains 14 residues. The CDR3 region has the DNA TGTGCCAGTAGTATAATACCGAACACCGGGGAGCTGTTTTTT. This encodes CASSIIPNTGELFF.

V is TRBV5-6 and J is TRBJ2-3, with D tentatively TRBD1 or TRBD2 (7 bases each). The CDR3 has 12 residues. V dropped 4 bases and J dropped 12 bases, with 15 bases sitting between them. CDR1 is SGHDT and CDR2 is YYEEEE in the germline V gene. This CDR3 is CASSQGGPGQYF. The CDR3 DNA is TGTGCCAGCAGCCAGGGGGGGCCTGGACAGTATTTT.

As to this clone: Because the CDR3's place on the DNA is in doubt, the DNA is left out and the CDR3 is given as listed by TCRdb. This chain joins TRBV4-3 and TRBJ2-4. CDR1 and CDR2 (germline): LGHNA, YSLEER. The CDR3 adds up to 15 amino acids, both ends counted. The CDR3 region is CASSQEVGEGASMDF.

The chain links TRBV27 to TRBJ1-1; D is undetermined. CDR1 and CDR2 (germline): MNHEY, SMNVEV (reference sequence). This CDR3 comprises 14 residues. V was shortened by 0 bases and J by 3 bases, with 8 bases between the two germline ends. The CDR3 sequence is CASSLSISYTEAFF. The CDR3 DNA sequence: TGTGCCAGCAGTTTATCGATCAGTTACACTGAAGCTTTCTTT.

The CDR3 loop reads CASSQDNIPYYGYTF. As DNA, the CDR3 is TGCGCCAGCAGCCAAGATAACATCCCTTACTATGGCTACACCTTC. J is TRBJ1-2 and V is TRBV4-1; unclear D gene. Trimming took off 0 bases at V and 3 bases at J, with 11 bases between the two ends. This CDR3 is 15 amino acids long. Germline V gives CDR1 MGHRA, CDR2 YSYEKL.